This record looks at one TCR beta chain sequence and its context. Antigen unknown. Unique molecular identifiers featured in each of the TCR beta cDNA libraries. TCRdb re-derived calls from the PCR reads in MiXCR, one entry per CDR3 protein. Among about 540,000 distinct CDR3 sequences, roughly 34% were seen once, and the ten largest hold approximately 6%. The record originates from a study of post-analysis software for immune sequencing data. General study findings and limits: TRBV5-6, TRBV5-1 and TRBV20-1 belonged to a set of roughly five TRBV segments that were more frequent in patients than controls.

The CDR3 sequence is 14 residues long. CDR1 and CDR2 (germline): LNHNV, YYDKDF (reference sequence). After removal of 10 bases from V and 7 bases from J, the junction contained 9 bases not matched to a gene. This sequence was found in a girl under 18 with multiple sclerosis. The chain recombines TRBV15 with TRBJ2-3; TRBD2 agrees at 12 bases. Material for sequencing was blood. The CDR3 here is CAIALAGGPYTQYF. The CDR3 DNA follows: TGTGCCATCGCCCTAGCGGGGGGGCCTTATACGCAGTATTTT.